This TCR beta chain stems from a study of blood T cell repertoires in COVID-19. Study background: Acute and convalescent COVID-19 samples came from the United States, Italy and Spain. PBMCs, B-cell-depleted T cells, or T cells were the source of the cDNA or gDNA that made up the material.

Germline assignment: CDR1 SGDLS and CDR2 YYNGEE. With V trimmed by 0 bases and J by 5 bases, 12 bases remained unmatched. The CDR3 is 18 amino acids. Only in-frame clones appear in the TCRdb table, and some are missing; sequencing was by immunoSEQ multiplex PCR. The sample has 200,000 to 250,000 clones; roughly 77% are singletons. Two negative PCRs, clearance, or symptom resolution were required of recovered Cohort 3 donors. This TCR derives from a man aged 40-49 years who had recovered from COVID-19. The gene calls are TRBV9 and TRBJ1-1; 11 nucleotides align to TRBD1. The sequencing input was PBMCs or T cells enriched from blood (not recorded which). Here the CDR3 reads CASSVGLSGTGGFTEAFF. CDR3 in DNA: TGTGCCAGCAGCGTAGGTTTATCCGGGACAGGGGGTTTTACTGAAGCTTTCTTT.